The T cell receptor beta chain described here comes from a study of CD8 T cells in Susac syndrome. An input of about 0.5 to 1 ug of RNA was subjected to reverse transcription using random hexamers. Amplification of TCR beta CDR3 used immunoSEQ multiplex PCR across 54 Vbeta and 13 Jbeta. TCRdb used MiXCR to reprocess the immunoSEQ multiplex PCR reads, holding one entry per CDR3 protein. Of 110,000 to 150,000 distinct CDR3 sequences listed, about 94% are singletons. The germline gives CDR1 LGHNA, CDR2 YNFKEQ. J gave up 1 base and V 3 bases, and 7 bases lay outside the gene matches. The CDR3 contains 17 residues.

The origin of this receptor is a human donor with Susac syndrome. The sequencing input was CD4+ T cells from PBMCs. This chain joins TRBV4-2 and TRBJ2-7; 12 bases map to TRBD2. CDR3 amino acids: CASSQSLAGGQSYEQYF. CDR3 nucleotide sequence: TGTGCCAGCAGCCAGTCGCTAGCGGGGGGGCAGTCCTACGAGCAGTACTTC.